This T cell receptor beta chain comes out of a study of shared clonotypes between healthy human individuals. On the study more broadly: Each donor's CD8 memory used one plate, CD8 naive two, each CD4 subset three. Findings and caveats of the study: Against clonotypes common to all four donors, non-shared ones had lower generation probabilities.

As to this clone: The target antigen is unknown.

As originally analysed: ImmunoSEQ junction-only sequences lacked quality scores, so their filtering differed. Data came from immunoSEQ multiplex PCR; TCRdb stores just in-frame clones and leaves some out. That table gives V, J and clone size, and the DNA gave D and trimming. The repertoire holds 1,500,000 or so clones, with roughly 96% as singletons. Sequenced sample: naive CD4+ T cells sorted from blood. Subset noted: CD45RA+ positively selected. The source is a man aged 25-40 years in good health.

Written as DNA, the CDR3 is TGCGCCAGCAGCGAAGGAACCTACGAGCAGTACTTC. Encoded protein: CASSEGTYEQYF. V gene TRBV5-1 combines with J gene TRBJ2-7; D unclear. Trimming pared 4 bases from V and 2 bases from J, leaving 7 bases between. The germline V gene encodes CDR1 SGHRS and CDR2 YFSETQ. CDR3 length equals 12 residues.